This note documents a single T cell receptor (beta chain) sequence. This clone was detected once. Its cognate antigen has yet to be identified. Base qualities are not provided; no much larger clone lies one nucleotide away. The data are from a study of shared clonotypes between healthy human individuals (dated by TCRdb to the early 2020s). Study-level background: The cohort included a few men and two women between 18 and 49 years of age. For each donor, CD4 naive and CD4 memory were each given three plates, CD8 naive was given two plates, and CD8 memory was given one plate. To estimate repertoire size and how much clonotype sharing occurs between individuals, the study deeply sequenced the blood TCR repertoires of several healthy adults. Libraries were prepared and TCR repertoires were sequenced by different laboratories using diverse techniques, in order to increase sequencing depth and limit assay-specific biases. Per donor, leukapheresis produced somewhere between about 0.9 and 10 billion PBMCs. What the work shows at the level of the full study, not this receptor alone: Rarefaction of sorted-subset datasets indicated incomplete sequencing despite the large sequencing depth. Across a few donors, roughly 5.4% of naive CD4, around 3.3% of naive CD8, 2% to 2.5% of memory CD4, and 0.4% to 0.45% of memory CD8 clonotypes were shared. Based on pairwise subsampling, the degree of clonotype sharing among donors was expected to be affected by sequencing depth. Sampling was limited to blood, and TCR repertoires in tissue likely differ from TCR repertoires in blood. The genetic and exposure-history diversity represented was limited by the small number of donors. Naive subsets generally had larger estimated clonotype richness than memory subsets did. Higher generation probabilities were observed for clonotypes shared by all four sorted-subset donors than for non-shared clonotypes.

Using the deep immunoSEQ assay, TCR CDR3 regions were amplified from genomic DNA by multiplex PCR. Genomic DNA extracted from each cell subset was distributed evenly over all wells of several immunoSEQ 96-well plates, and each plate served as one replicate. For sorted subsets, approximately 190 ng of genomic DNA, equivalent to 25,000 to 30,000 T cell genomes, went into each replicate PCR. Purified libraries were measured with a Qubit 3.0 fluorometer, size-checked on a Bioanalyzer 2100, and measured again with the KAPA Library Quantification kit. Every immunoSEQ 96-well plate was sequenced on a dedicated single-read 150-cycle Illumina NextSeq 550 flow cell. For the original study's pipeline: Because the immunoSEQ output held only junctional sequences and lacked quality scores, the filtering could not match the filtering applied to full-length reads. To assign V/J genes and CDR3, sequences were annotated against IMGT germline references using PyIR, a Python wrapper for IgBLAST v1.9. Reads with weak V/J assignments (E-value above 1e-6), missing CDR3, stop codons, out-of-frame junctions, or ambiguous translated residues were removed. A V3J clonotype was defined by an identical inferred V gene, J gene, and CDR3 amino acid sequence. To compute the percentage overlap between repertoires, the number of shared unique clonotypes was divided by the size of the smaller repertoire. Repertoire richness was assessed with RTK rarefaction, the Chao1 estimator, and Recon v2.1 estimates of unobserved clonotypes. Generation probabilities were computed with OLGA for all TCRbeta clonotypes obtained by the gDNA method from several donors. TCRdb provides this immuneACCESS table in a form limited to in-frame rearrangements. Some clones are lacking; in checked studies, under half of them reflect an unresolved V gene, and why the rest are absent is not known. V, J and clone size reflect that table, while D and trimming were determined from the DNA. The sample profile shows 2,500,000 or so clones; 85% to 95% of them were found once. The ten most abundant clones make up 0.3% to 0.45% of the sample.

Donors were healthy HIV-negative adults with no recently reported acute infections or vaccinations. Every donor was a Caucasian adult residing in Nashville, Tennessee, USA. Magnetic negative selection was used to enrich CD4+ T cells, after which naive cells were positively selected on CD45RA and the negative fraction became the memory subset. Blood was collected by leukapheresis, and PBMCs were isolated by Ficoll-Histopaque density gradient centrifugation and then cryopreserved in liquid nitrogen vapor phase. Purity and quantity of every magnetically sorted T cell population were checked by analytical flow cytometry. Genomic DNA was isolated from every sorted fraction and measured by UV absorbance on a Nanodrop 2000c. The CDR3 spans 16 residues, from the cysteine through the phenylalanine. The sequence is cut down to CDR3 DNA, 48 bases in frame from base 1. CDR1 and CDR2, per the germline V gene, are KGHSH and LQKENI. V is cut back by 3 bases and J by 0 bases, with 4 bases in the junction unmatched.

This clonotype was obtained from a man younger than 35 in good health. Some clones in this sample may be carry-over from other donors' samples. The sample taken for sequencing was naive CD4+ T cells from PBMCs. Interpreted using the paper, the cell subset or site label stands for: CD45RA+ positively selected. Recombination linked TRBV18 to TRBJ1-5, with TRBD1 identical over 8 junction bases. In nucleotides, the sequence is TGTGCCAGCTCACCGAATGGACAGGGTAGCAATCAGCCCCAGCATTTT. Its translation reads: CASSPNGQGSNQPQHF.